This T cell receptor (beta chain) is from a study of T cells in Graves' hyperthyroidism and ophthalmopathy. Study-level findings and limits: Ophthalmopathy was identified by the model a median about 6.4 months ahead of onset.

Per the germline V gene, CDR1 is LNHDA and CDR2 is SQIVND (reference sequence). The V gene lost 6 bases and the J gene lost 7 bases, with 18 bases spanning the gap. The CDR3 length is 15 residues. On the basis of clinical symptoms, serum thyroxine and TRAb, thyroid ultrasound and orbital computed tomography, diagnoses were made. Amplified regions were TCR beta CDR3 sequences from RNA transcripts. A set of HTBI primers served as the primers for a first-round RT-PCR of the TCR CDR3. TCRdb re-analysed the multiplex PCR reads in MiXCR, keeping a single row per CDR3 protein. The sample includes 250,000 to 300,000 distinct CDR3 sequences, about an eighth of them seen just once. This clonotype has a handful of counts. Its antigen remains unknown.

The sequence was collected from a woman aged 40 to 55 with Graves' hyperthyroidism. V gene TRBV19 combines with J gene TRBJ1-4, with D unresolved. What was sequenced was blood. CDR3 DNA sequence: TGTGCCAGTAGACCCTTGGGGTTAGTCGGTGAAAAACTGTTTTTT. Its protein is CASRPLGLVGEKLFF.